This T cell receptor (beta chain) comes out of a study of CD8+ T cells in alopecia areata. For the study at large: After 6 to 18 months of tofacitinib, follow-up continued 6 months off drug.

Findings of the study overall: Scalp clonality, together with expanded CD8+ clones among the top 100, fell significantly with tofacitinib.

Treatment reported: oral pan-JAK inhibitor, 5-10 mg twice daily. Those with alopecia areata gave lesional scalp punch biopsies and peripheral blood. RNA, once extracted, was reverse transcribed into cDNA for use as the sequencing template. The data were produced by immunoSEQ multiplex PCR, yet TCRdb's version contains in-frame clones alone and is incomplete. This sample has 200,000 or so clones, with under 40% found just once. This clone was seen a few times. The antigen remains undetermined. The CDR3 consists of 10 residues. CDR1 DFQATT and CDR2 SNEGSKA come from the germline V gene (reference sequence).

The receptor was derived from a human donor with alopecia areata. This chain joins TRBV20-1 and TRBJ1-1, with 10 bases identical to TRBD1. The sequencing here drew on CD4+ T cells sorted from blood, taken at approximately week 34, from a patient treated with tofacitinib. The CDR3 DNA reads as TGCACTTCCGGGACAGGGGAGGCTTTCTTT. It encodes CTSGTGEAFF.